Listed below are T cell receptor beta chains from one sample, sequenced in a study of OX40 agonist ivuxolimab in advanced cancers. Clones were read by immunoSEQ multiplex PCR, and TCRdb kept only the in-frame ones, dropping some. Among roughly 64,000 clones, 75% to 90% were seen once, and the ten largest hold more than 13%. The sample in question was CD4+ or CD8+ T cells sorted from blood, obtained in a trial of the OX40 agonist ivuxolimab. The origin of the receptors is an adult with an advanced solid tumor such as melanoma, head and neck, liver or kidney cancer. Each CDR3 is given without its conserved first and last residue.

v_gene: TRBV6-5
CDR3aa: ASSPGGTEAF

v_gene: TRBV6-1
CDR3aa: ASSEGRLGRGWYEQY

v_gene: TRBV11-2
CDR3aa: ASSLGLAGDNEQF

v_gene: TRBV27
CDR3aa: ASSPRGGQAF

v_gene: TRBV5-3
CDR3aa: ARSLAATGGAANRNQPQH

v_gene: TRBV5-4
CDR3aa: ASSQHNLNTEAF

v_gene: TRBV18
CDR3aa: ASSHNWDSDNEQF

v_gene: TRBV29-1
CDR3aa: SVVGHGGGPEQY

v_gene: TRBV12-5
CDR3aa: ASGFEGARYEQY

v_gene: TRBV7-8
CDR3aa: ASSLAPLAGGEDTQY

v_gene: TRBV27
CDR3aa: ASSFGREVTYEQY

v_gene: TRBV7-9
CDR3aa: ASSPAPLSRGGTDTQY

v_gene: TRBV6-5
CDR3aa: ASTPGLAGYEQY

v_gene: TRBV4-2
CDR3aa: ASSQSRSRQNTEAF

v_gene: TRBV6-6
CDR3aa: ASSGQGAQH

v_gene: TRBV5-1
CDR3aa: ASSPEGGPYEQY

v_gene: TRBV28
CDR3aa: ASSLQGTGYEQY

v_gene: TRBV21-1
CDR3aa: ASSKFGEGYEQY

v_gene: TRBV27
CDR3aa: ASKLQGVGQPQH

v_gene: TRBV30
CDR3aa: AWSVLGPTDTQY

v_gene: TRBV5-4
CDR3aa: ASSAGQGSYEQY

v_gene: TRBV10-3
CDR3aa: AISDRPPGNQPQH

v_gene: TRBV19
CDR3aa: AVGQGYEQY

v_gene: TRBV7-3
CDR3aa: ASSLSGETQY

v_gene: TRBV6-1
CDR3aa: ASSEGQSSYNEQF

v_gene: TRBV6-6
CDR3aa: ASSRASGTYEQY

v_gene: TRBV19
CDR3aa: ASTPSGRAYEQY

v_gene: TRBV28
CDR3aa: ASSFFEKLF

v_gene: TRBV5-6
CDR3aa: ASSLAADPTEAF

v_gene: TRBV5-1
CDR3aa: ASSLQKSGTWRDTQY

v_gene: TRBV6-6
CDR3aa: ASSLDRSTNEKLF

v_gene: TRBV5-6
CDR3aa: ASSLGGRSYEQY

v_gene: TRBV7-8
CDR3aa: ASSFVAGVLMGYEQF

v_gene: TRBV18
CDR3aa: ASSLRTGAYNEQF

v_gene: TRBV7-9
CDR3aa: ASSSQAATNEKLF

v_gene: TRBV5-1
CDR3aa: ASSYDEEKLF

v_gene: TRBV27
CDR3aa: ASSSGTGVNQPQH